This T cell receptor (beta chain) was sequenced for a study of blood T cell repertoires in COVID-19. Study-level background: Donors in the United States, Italy and Spain gave samples during acute or convalescent COVID-19. PBMCs, B-cell-depleted T cells, or T cells were the source of the cDNA or gDNA that made up the material.

Authors' methods: Reference gene primer amplification gave estimated nucleated cell counts. This table comes from immunoSEQ multiplex PCR, and its TCRdb copy is limited to in-frame clones, with some not included. V and J calls and clone size are those listed in that table; D and trimming were worked out from the DNA. The profile shows 160,000 or so clones, approximately 84% of them singletons. Per the germline V gene, CDR1 is MNHEY and CDR2 is SVGAGI. Trimming took 8 bases from V and 9 from J; bases not matched to a gene: 10. This CDR3 comprises 15 residues. Sequenced sample: peripheral blood. This TCR came from a woman older than 75 with acute or convalescent COVID-19. The V and J genes are TRBV6-5 and TRBJ2-1, with 13 bases matching TRBD2. This chain's CDR3 is CASYGLAGEVGEQFF. CDR3 DNA: TGTGCCAGCTATGGACTAGCGGGAGAAGTAGGTGAGCAGTTCTTC.